This entry lists 22 T cell receptor beta chains sequenced from one sample in a study of CD8+ T cells in alopecia areata. As the sequencing template, cDNA was produced by extracting RNA and reverse transcribing it. Produced via immunoSEQ multiplex PCR; TCRdb's table is partial and in-frame only. In the table there are more than 95,000 clones, 55% to 65% of which are singletons. The sample consisted of CD4+ T cells sorted from blood. The receptors here all came from a human donor in good health.

The rearrangement joins TRBV30 to TRBJ2-7; D is ambiguous. Germline V CDR1 and CDR2: GTSNPN, SVGIG (reference sequence). Deletions cut 2 bases from V and 5 bases from J, with 10 bases between. This CDR3 is built from 12 residues. The CDR3 region has the DNA TGTGCCTGGAGTCTTGGGGTCCACGAGCAGTACTTC. Encoded protein: CAWSLGVHEQYF.

This chain links TRBV5-4 with TRBJ2-3; D is possibly TRBD1 or TRBD2 (5 bases each). The CDR3 totals 15 residues. Germline CDR1 is SGHNT and CDR2 is YYREEE (reference sequence). V lost 7 bases and J 4 bases, leaving 19 bases between the germline ends. CDR3 loop: CASAPGPRHADTQYF. CDR3 in DNA: TGTGCCAGCGCTCCGGGGCCGCGTCACGCAGATACGCAGTATTTT.

The V call is TRBV25-1, the J call TRBJ2-5; TRBD2 aligns across 14 bases. The CDR3 covers 16 residues. Trimming cost V 5 bases and J 2 bases; bases outside gene matches: 4. Germline assignment: CDR1 MGHDK and CDR2 SYGVNS. CDR3 protein: CASSPGTSGGQETQYF. Here the CDR3 DNA reads TGTGCCAGCAGTCCCGGGACTAGCGGGGGTCAAGAGACCCAGTACTTC. Complete variable domain (other parts from reference TRBV25-1 and TRBJ2-5): EADIYQTPRYLVIGTGKKITLECSQTMGHDKMYWYQQDPGMELHLIHYSYGVNSTEKGDLSSESTVSRIRTEHFPLTLESARPSHTSQYLCASSPGTSGGQETQYFGPGTRLLVL.

V and J are TRBV25-1 and TRBJ1-2; D call uncertain. Trimming took off 2 bases at V and 2 bases at J, with 6 bases between the two ends. Looked up from germline, CDR1 is MGHDK and CDR2 is SYGVNS. The CDR3 has 13 amino acids. CDR3 sequence reads: CASSEGQNYGYTF. The CDR3 DNA reads TGTGCCAGCAGTGAAGGGCAGAACTATGGCTACACCTTC.

V is TRBV7-2 and J is TRBJ2-5; 9 nucleotides align to TRBD1. J was trimmed by 5 bases and V by 4 bases; bases with no gene match: 5. The CDR3 runs to 14 residues. The germline gives CDR1 SGHTA, CDR2 FQGNSA. CDR3 nucleotides: TGTGCCAGCAGCTCCGGGACAGGGACGGAGACCCAGTACTTC. This sequence encodes CASSSGTGTETQYF.

The chain links TRBV29-1 to TRBJ1-2; D is possibly TRBD1 (5 bases). CDR3 length: 12 amino acids. Germline lookup yields CDR1 SQVTM and CDR2 ANQGSEA. V dropped 6 bases and J dropped 4 bases, with 12 bases sitting between them. The CDR3 loop reads CSVNGQGYGYTF. The CDR3 bases are TGCAGCGTCAACGGGCAGGGCTATGGCTACACCTTC.

This chain joins TRBV14 and TRBJ1-1; D not resolved. Germline lookup yields CDR1 SGHDN and CDR2 FVKESK. Between the trimmed V and J ends, which lost 4 bases and 6 bases, there was a span of 15 bases. The CDR3 length is 14 residues. Here the CDR3 reads CASSPYLGSPEAFF. CDR3 in DNA: TGTGCCAGCAGCCCCTATCTGGGAAGCCCTGAAGCTTTCTTT.

The chain recombines TRBV7-9 with TRBJ2-3; D ambiguous. CDR1 and CDR2 from the germline V gene are SEHNR and FQNEAQ (reference sequence). V was shortened by 1 base and J by 1 base, with 6 bases between the two germline ends. The CDR3 contains 14 residues. The CDR3 coding sequence is TGTGCCAGCAGCTTAGATCAGGGCACAGATACGCAGTATTTT. Amino acid sequence: CASSLDQGTDTQYF.

Only one count was recorded for this clone. As DNA, the CDR3 is TGTGCCAGCAGTGAGAGGACAGATACGCAGTATTTT. As protein: CASSERTDTQYF. The chain employs TRBV6-1 and TRBJ2-3; no clear D gene. Deletions cut 3 bases from V and 3 bases from J, with 4 bases between. The CDR3 consists of 12 residues. Germline V gene data show CDR1 as MNHNS and CDR2 as SASEGT.

The V gene is TRBV6-5, the J gene TRBJ2-5; no reliable D call. Germline lookup yields CDR1 MNHEY and CDR2 SVGAGI. V lost 7 bases and J 2 bases, leaving 14 bases between the germline ends. The CDR3 length is 14 residues. CDR3 nucleotides: TGTGCCAGCACCCCATCTACCATTCAAGAGACCCAGTACTTC. Amino acids: CASTPSTIQETQYF.

This clone was found a few times. This rearrangement joins TRBV14 to TRBJ1-3; D gene ambiguous. There are 14 residues in the CDR3. With 0 bases removed from V and 4 bases from J, the gap between germline ends came to 7 bases. The V gene's germline CDR1 is SGHDN and CDR2 FVKESK. The CDR3 loop reads CASSQEATGNTIYF. CDR3 coding DNA: TGTGCCAGCAGCCAAGAGGCGACGGGAAACACCATATATTTT. Using reference TRBV14 and TRBJ1-3 for the parts outside the CDR3, the full variable domain is EAGVTQFPSHSVIEKGQTVTLRCDPISGHDNLYWYRRVMGKEIKFLLHFVKESKQDESGMPNNRFLAERTGGTYSTLKVQPAELEDSGVYFCASSQEATGNTIYFGEGSWLTVV.

The rearrangement links TRBV28 to TRBJ2-2; the D is unclear. Trimming removed 6 bases at V and 2 bases at J, with 7 bases between. The CDR3 spans 13 residues. CDR1 and CDR2 from the germline V gene are MDHEN and SYDVKM. The CDR3 region is CASSTTNTGELFF. As DNA, the CDR3 is TGTGCCAGCAGCACCACAAACACCGGGGAGCTGTTTTTT.

This chain connects TRBV5-1 to TRBJ1-1; D gene ambiguous. Trimming took 0 bases from V and 4 from J, leaving 13 bases between them. Germline lookup yields CDR1 SGHRS and CDR2 YFSETQ. This CDR3 region has 15 residues. The DNA for the CDR3 is TGCGCCAGCAGCTTGGAGGAGGGCGGGGTCACTGAAGCTTTCTTT. It is translated as CASSLEEGGVTEAFF.

This clone was seen more than once but under ten times. The V gene is TRBV18, the J gene TRBJ1-2; no reliable D call. The CDR3 has 12 amino acids. Trimming stripped 3 bases from V and 7 bases from J, with 9 bases between. Germline loops: CDR1 KGHSH, CDR2 LQKENI. CDR3 protein: CASSPNEGGYTF. CDR3 bases: TGTGCCAGCTCACCGAATGAAGGTGGCTACACCTTC.

The rearrangement joins TRBV29-1 to TRBJ2-7; no firm D call. The CDR3 totals 12 residues. Trimming took off 0 bases at V and 3 bases at J, with 6 bases between the two ends. Germline V lookup: CDR1 SQVTM, CDR2 ANQGSEA. The CDR3 region is CSVEDPGYEQYF. The CDR3 DNA reads as TGCAGCGTTGAAGATCCCGGCTACGAGCAGTACTTC.

This chain uses TRBV9 with TRBJ2-3, with D tentatively TRBD2 (5 bases). The CDR3 is made up of 15 amino acids. Trimming stripped 4 bases from V and 2 bases from J, with 14 bases between. Germline assignment: CDR1 SGDLS and CDR2 YYNGEE. The DNA of the CDR3 is TGTGCCAGCAGCAGAGGGCGGAGCCCCACAGATACGCAGTATTTT. Amino acid sequence: CASSRGRSPTDTQYF.

The J gene is TRBJ1-1, the V gene TRBV2; D not resolved. V shed 4 bases and J shed 3 bases, with 18 bases lying between them. In germline, CDR1 is SNHLY, CDR2 FYNNEI. CDR3 size: 16 residues. DNA for the CDR3: TGTGCCAGCAGTGTTTCACATATCCAGCCAGACACTGAAGCTTTCTTT. Translation: CASSVSHIQPDTEAFF.

A word on this clone: Other DNA sequences in this sample translate to the same CDR3. This chain connects TRBV29-1 to TRBJ2-5; D gene unclear. The CDR3 contains 12 residues. The germline V gene encodes CDR1 SQVTM and CDR2 ANQGSEA. V was pared by 6 bases and J by 0 bases, with 8 bases between. The CDR3 DNA sequence: TGCAGCGTCCGTATATACCAAGAGACCCAGTACTTC. It yields the protein CSVRIYQETQYF.

The J gene is TRBJ2-3, the V gene TRBV5-1; TRBD1 agrees at 9 bases. V was clipped by 0 bases and J by 4 bases; unmatched bases: 3. The CDR3 is 15 amino acids. The germline V gene has CDR1 SGHRS and CDR2 YFSETQ. The CDR3 reads CASSLVGQGSDTQYF. CDR3 bases: TGCGCCAGCAGCTTGGTGGGACAGGGCTCAGATACGCAGTATTTT.

In regard to this clone: The same CDR3 can be traced to other DNA sequences in this sample. J is TRBJ2-3 and V is TRBV7-9; D uncertain. The germline V gene has CDR1 SEHNR and CDR2 FQNEAQ (reference sequence). The V and J ends lost 0 bases and 5 bases respectively, with 0 bases between them. CDR3 length: 11 residues. The CDR3 reads CASSLADTQYF. Written as DNA, the CDR3 is TGTGCCAGCAGCTTAGCAGATACGCAGTATTTT.

The chain employs TRBV25-1 and TRBJ1-2; tentative D call: TRBD1 (5 bases). From germline, CDR1 is MGHDK and CDR2 SYGVNS. The CDR3 length is 13 residues. The ends were cut back, 6 bases at V and 0 bases at J, with 8 bases in the middle. The CDR3 loop reads CASSLTANYGYTF. CDR3 coding DNA: TGTGCCAGCAGCCTGACAGCTAACTATGGCTACACCTTC.

This chain links TRBV7-8 with TRBJ2-5, with D perhaps matching TRBD1 (6 bases). The J call is doubtful: the DNA matches TRBJ2-7 better. The CDR3 covers 14 residues. Germline CDR1 reads SGHVS; CDR2 reads FQNEAQ. The CDR3 loop is CASSLQGSVVEQYF. The DNA of the CDR3 is TGTGCCAGCAGCTTACAGGGGTCCGTAGTCGAGCAGTACTTC.